The following is a TCR beta chain sequence with its context. No antigen is known for it. Base-call qualities are not available, and no considerably larger clone is one nucleotide away. The CDR3 regions of human TCRbeta chains were analyzed by immunosequencing. As for the authors' bioinformatics: Repertoire TCRs were checked for matches against a reference library of SARS-CoV-2-specific TCRs that had been generated using the MIRA antigen-specificity platform. Breadth meant the fraction of unique TCRs that were SARS-CoV-2-associated, whereas depth meant the fraction of total T cells that were SARS-CoV-2-associated. Using the MIRA data, each spike-specific TCR was mapped to the spike region that the TCR reacts to and placed in a CD4 or CD8 class. Log10-transformed breadth and depth values were compared by one-way ANOVA with Sidak's multiple comparisons tests. TCRdb holds this immuneACCESS table with in-frame rearrangements only. Some clones are missing; in checked studies, unresolved V genes explain under half, and the rest has no known cause. Clone size and V and J calls were adopted from that table, with D and trimming inferred from the DNA. For this sample the table gives about 130,000 clones, of which around 84% were detected only once. 9% to 15% of the sample is taken by the ten largest.

The data are from a study of T cell responses to AZD1222 COVID-19 vaccine (dated by TCRdb to about 2021). The study in broad terms: AZD1222 recipients given second doses at about 4 weeks or at about 12 weeks were pooled, since spike-specific TCR depth and breadth were not found to differ between the two schedules. TCR sequencing covered some 240 trial participants: nearly 210 given two doses of AZD1222 and some 25 given two doses of MenACWY control vaccine. Trial participants were enrolled by age into 18-55, 56-69 and 70-plus year subgroups, with around 140, 26 and 57 TCR-sequenced participants respectively. Paper-wide results and their limitations: The whole spike protein was spanned by vaccine-associated CD4 TCRs, and dominant responses were seen in regions 160-218 and 743-854. Spike-specific TCR breadth and depth rose significantly after two AZD1222 doses compared with day 0 and with MenACWY recipients. Because no day 14 peak-response samples were available, the repertoires could be characterized only after the peak T cell response. Most participants were white British and females outnumbered males, and the authors suggested that clonal diversity may have been underestimated. Reportedly, almost half of the unique spike-specific TCRs recognized epitopes lying outside the regions that are mutated in the B.1.351 and B.1.1.7 variants. The 56-69-year group was small, and its depth increase did not reach significance, likely because of low power. Conclusions about previously exposed vaccinees were limited because only 5 or 6 AZD1222 recipients were SARS-CoV-2 seropositive at baseline.

As encoded in the germline V gene, CDR1 is SGHDT while CDR2 is YYEEEE. Clipping removes 4 bases from V and 8 bases from J, with 11 as the unmatched junction base count. CDR3 length: 14 amino acids, cysteine to phenylalanine. Of all the DNA, just the CDR3 is kept, 42 bases in frame from base 1. In light of the paper, this sample's time point label describes: baseline before first vaccination. Samples from vaccinated people were obtained from the UK trials COV001 and COV002, which included a single-blind randomized controlled phase 2/3 trial of AZD1222 (ChAdOx1 nCoV-19) in healthy adults. Trial participant PBMC samples were collected at day 0 and day 28 after the second dose for TCRbeta chain sequencing.

The receptor was derived from an adult in good health. The sample here was peripheral blood, taken on day 0 of AZD1222 vaccination. The chain links TRBV5-6 with TRBJ1-2; 7 bases in the middle match TRBD1. The CDR3 reads as follows: CASSRGQVNMGYTF. The DNA is TGTGCCAGCAGCCGCGGACAGGTCAATATGGGCTACACCTTC.